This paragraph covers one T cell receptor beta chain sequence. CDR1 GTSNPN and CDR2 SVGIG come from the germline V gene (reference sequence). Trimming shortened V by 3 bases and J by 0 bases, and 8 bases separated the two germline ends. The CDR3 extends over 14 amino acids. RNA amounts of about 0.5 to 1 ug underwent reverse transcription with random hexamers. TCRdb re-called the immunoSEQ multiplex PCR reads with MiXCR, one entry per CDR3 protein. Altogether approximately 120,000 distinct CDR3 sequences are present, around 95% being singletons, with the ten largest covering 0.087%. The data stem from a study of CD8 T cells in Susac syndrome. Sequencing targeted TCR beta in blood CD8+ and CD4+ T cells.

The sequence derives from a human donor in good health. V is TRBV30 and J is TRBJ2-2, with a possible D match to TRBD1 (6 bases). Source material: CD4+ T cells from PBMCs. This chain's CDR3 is CAWRGGTNTGELFF. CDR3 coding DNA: TGTGCCTGGAGAGGGGGTACGAACACCGGGGAGCTGTTTTTT.